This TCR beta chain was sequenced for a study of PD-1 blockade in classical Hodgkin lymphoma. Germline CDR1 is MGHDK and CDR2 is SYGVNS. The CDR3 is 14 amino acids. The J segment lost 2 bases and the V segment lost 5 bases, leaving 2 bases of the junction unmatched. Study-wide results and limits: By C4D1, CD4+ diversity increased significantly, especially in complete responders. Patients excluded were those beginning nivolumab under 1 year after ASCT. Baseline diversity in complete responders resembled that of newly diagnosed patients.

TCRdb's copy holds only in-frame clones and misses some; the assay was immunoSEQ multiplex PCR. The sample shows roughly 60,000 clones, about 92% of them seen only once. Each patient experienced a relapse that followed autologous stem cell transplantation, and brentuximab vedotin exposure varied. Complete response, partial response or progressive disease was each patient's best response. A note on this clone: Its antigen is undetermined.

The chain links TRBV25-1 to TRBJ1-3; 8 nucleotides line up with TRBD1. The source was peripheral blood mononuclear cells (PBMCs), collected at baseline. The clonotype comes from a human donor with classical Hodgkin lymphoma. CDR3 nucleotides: TGTGCCAGCAGTCAGGGGGCGGCTGGAAACACCATATATTTT. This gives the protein CASSQGAAGNTIYF.